This entry concerns a single T cell receptor (beta chain). Antigen: not known. This sample was included in a study of T cell repertoires in cytomegalovirus infection. Study context: CMV infection plus the matching HLA type was flagged by public TCR beta signatures. Study-wide results and caveats: HLA-C-restricted CMV-specific TCR beta clonotypes were dominant in the ex vivo response.

In TCRdb, the reads were re-called with MiXCR into one record per CDR3 protein. The data show approximately 550,000 distinct CDR3 sequences, with 16% seen just once and 24% held by the top ten. V lost 1 base and J 0 bases, leaving 6 bases between the germline ends. This CDR3 has 14 amino acids. CDR1 and CDR2 (germline): SGHVS, FQNEAQ. This TCR came from a human donor in good health (CMV status not recorded). Some clones in this sample may be carry-over from other donors' samples. The source material was CD8+ T cells from PBMCs. The rearrangement uses TRBV7-8 and TRBJ1-1, with D unresolved. CDR3: CASSLEVMNTEAFF. For the CDR3, the DNA is TGTGCCAGCAGCTTAGAGGTAATGAACACTGAAGCTTTCTTT. Drawing the rest from reference TRBV7-8 and TRBJ1-1, the complete variable domain is GAGVSQSPRYKVAKRGQDVALRCDPISGHVSLFWYQQALGQGPEFLTYFQNEAQLDKSGLPSDRFFAERPEGSVSTLKIQRTQQEDSAVYLCASSLEVMNTEAFFGQGTRLTVV.